One T cell receptor (beta chain) is described in this entry. These data come from a study of blood T cell repertoires in COVID-19. Across the whole study: Material from acute and convalescent COVID-19 was sourced from the United States, Italy and Spain. T cells, B-cell-depleted T cells, or PBMCs provided the cDNA or gDNA that served as material.

Germline CDR1 is MNHEY and CDR2 is SVGAGI. There are 14 residues in the CDR3. The trim removed 4 bases at V and 4 bases at J, leaving 4 bases unmatched. Authors' analysis steps: Reference gene primer amplification in the assay estimated nucleated cell counts. The protocol was immunoSEQ multiplex PCR, while the TCRdb copy is restricted to in-frame clones and leaves out a portion. That table is the source of V, J and clone size, and D and trimming were worked out from the DNA. Among 65,000 to 80,000 clones listed, roughly four fifths were seen once. Input material: peripheral blood. This clonotype originated in a human donor in a cohort sampled during active COVID-19. V gene TRBV6-5 combines with J gene TRBJ1-2; TRBD1 matches 9 bases. Here the CDR3 DNA reads TGTGCCAGCAGTTCCCTGACAGGGGGCTATGGCTACACCTTC. Translated: CASSSLTGGYGYTF.